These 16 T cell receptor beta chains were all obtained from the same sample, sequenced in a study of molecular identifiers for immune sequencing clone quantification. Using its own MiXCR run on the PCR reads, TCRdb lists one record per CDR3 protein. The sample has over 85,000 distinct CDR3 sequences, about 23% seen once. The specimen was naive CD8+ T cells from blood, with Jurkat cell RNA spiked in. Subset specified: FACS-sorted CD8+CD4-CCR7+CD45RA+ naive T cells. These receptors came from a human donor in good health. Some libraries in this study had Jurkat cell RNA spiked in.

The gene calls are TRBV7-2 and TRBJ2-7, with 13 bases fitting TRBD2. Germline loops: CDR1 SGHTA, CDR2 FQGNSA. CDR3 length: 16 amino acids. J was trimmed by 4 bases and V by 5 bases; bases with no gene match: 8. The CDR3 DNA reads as TGTGCCAGCAGCCAGGGGACTAGCGGGATTTATTACGAGCAGTACTTC. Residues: CASSQGTSGIYYEQYF.

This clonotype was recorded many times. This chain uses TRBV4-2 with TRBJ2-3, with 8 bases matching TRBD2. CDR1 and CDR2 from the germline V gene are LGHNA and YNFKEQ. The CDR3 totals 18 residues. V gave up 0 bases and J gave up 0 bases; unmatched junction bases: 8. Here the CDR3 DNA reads TGTGCCAGCAGCCAAGATTATAAGCGGGAGTACAGCACAGATACGCAGTATTTT. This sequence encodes CASSQDYKREYSTDTQYF.

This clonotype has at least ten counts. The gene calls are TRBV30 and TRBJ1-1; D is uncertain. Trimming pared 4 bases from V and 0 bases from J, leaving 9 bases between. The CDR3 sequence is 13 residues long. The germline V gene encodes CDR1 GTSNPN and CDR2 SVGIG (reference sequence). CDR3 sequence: CAWTGVMNTEAFF. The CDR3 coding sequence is TGTGCCTGGACAGGAGTAATGAACACTGAAGCTTTCTTT.

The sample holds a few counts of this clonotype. The CDR3 sequence is CASPGSNEKLFF. The CDR3 bases are TGTGCCAGCCCCGGCAGTAATGAAAAACTGTTTTTT. The rearrangement links TRBV21-1 to TRBJ1-4; the table's D call, TRBD1, was not checked against the DNA. TRBV21-1 is recorded as a pseudogene. This CDR3 has 12 residues.

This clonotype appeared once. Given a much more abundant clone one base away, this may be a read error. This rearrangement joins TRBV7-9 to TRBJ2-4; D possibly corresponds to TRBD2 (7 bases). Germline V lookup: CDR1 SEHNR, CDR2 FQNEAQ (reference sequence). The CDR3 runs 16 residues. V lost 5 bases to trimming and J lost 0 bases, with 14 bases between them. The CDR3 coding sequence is TGTGCCAGCAGCCCAAGGCGGGGGCTAGCCAAAAACATTCAGTACTTC. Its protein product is CASSPRRGLAKNIQYF.

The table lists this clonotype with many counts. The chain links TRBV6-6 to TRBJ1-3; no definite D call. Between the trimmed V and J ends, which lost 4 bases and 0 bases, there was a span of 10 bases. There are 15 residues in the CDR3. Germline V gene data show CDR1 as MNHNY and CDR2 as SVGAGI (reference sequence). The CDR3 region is CASSSDGNSGNTIYF. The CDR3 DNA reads TGTGCCAGCAGTTCGGACGGGAACTCTGGAAACACCATATATTTT.

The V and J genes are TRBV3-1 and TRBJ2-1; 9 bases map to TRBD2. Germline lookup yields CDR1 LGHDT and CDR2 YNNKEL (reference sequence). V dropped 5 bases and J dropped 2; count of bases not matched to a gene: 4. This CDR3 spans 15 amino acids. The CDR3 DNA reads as TGTGCCAGCAGCGGCACTAGCGGGCCCTACAATGAGCAGTTCTTC. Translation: CASSGTSGPYNEQFF.

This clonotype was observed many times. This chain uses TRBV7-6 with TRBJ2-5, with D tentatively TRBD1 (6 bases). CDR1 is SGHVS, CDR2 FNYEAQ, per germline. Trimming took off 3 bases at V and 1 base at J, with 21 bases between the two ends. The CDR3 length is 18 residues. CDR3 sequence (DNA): TGTGCCAGCAGCTTTGGCTGGGGGACACGAGATACCCAAGAGACCCAGTACTTC. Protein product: CASSFGWGTRDTQETQYF.

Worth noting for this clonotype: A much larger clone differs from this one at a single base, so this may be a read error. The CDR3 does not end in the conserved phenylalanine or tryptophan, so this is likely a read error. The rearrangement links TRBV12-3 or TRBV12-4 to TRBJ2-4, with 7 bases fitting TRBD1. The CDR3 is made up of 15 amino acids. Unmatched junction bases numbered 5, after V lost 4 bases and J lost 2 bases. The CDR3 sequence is CASSSTGATKNIQYL. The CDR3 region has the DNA TGTGCCAGCAGTTCCACAGGGGCAACCAAAAACATTCAGTACCTC.

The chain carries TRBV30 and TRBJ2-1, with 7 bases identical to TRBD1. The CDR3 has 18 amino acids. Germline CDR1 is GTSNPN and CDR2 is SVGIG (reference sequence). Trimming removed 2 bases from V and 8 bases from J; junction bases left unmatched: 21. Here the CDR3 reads CAWSSDRAIRSGTYEQFF. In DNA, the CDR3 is TGTGCCTGGAGTTCTGACAGGGCTATCAGGTCGGGCACCTATGAGCAGTTCTTC.

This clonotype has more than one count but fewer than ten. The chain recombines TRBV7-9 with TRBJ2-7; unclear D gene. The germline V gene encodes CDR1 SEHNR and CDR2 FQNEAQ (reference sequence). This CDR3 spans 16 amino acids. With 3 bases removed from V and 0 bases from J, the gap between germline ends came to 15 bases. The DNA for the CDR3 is TGTGCCAGCAGCTTTGGATTTGCGGTTAGCTCCTACGAGCAGTACTTC. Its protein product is CASSFGFAVSSYEQYF.

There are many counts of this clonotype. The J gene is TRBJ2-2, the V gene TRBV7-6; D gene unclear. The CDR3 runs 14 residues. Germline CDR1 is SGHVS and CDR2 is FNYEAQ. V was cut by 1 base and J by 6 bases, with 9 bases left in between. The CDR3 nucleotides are TGTGCCAGCAGCTTAGAAGGCATGGCCGGGGAGCTGTTTTTT. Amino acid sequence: CASSLEGMAGELFF.

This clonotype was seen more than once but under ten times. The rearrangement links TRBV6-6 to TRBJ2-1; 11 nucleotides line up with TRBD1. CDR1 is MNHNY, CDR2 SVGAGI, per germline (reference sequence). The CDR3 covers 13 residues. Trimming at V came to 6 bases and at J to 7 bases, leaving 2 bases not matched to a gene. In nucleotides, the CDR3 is TGTGCCAGCAGGGGGACAGGGGGTAATGAGCAGTTCTTC. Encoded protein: CASRGTGGNEQFF.

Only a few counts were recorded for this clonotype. CDR3 in amino acids: CASSEDGEETQYF. The CDR3 coding sequence is TGTGCCAGCAGTGAGGACGGAGAGGAGACCCAGTACTTC. The chain carries TRBV2 and TRBJ2-5; D unclear. The germline V gene has CDR1 SNHLY and CDR2 FYNNEI. Trimming pared 3 bases from V and 5 bases from J, leaving 10 bases between. The CDR3 spans 13 residues.

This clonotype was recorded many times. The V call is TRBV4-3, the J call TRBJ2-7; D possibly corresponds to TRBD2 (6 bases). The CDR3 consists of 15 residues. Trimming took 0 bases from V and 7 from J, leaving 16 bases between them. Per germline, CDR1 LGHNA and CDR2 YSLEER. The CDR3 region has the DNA TGCGCCAGCAGCCAAGATACGCACAGGAGGGAGGAGCAGTACTTC. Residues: CASSQDTHRREEQYF.

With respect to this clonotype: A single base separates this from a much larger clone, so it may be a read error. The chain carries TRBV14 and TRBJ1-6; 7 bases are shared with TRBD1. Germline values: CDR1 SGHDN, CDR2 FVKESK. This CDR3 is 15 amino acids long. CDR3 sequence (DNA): TGTGCCAGCAGCCACAAGACAGGGCAGAATTCACTCCTCCACTTT. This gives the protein CASSHKTGQNSLLHF. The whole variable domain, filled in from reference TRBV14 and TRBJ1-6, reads EAGVTQFPSHSVIEKGQTVTLRCDPISGHDNLYWYRRVMGKEIKFLLHFVKESKQDESGMPNNRFLAERTGGTYSTLKVQPAELEDSGVYFCASSHKTGQNSLLHFGNGTRLTVT.